The 14 T cell receptor beta chains reported below all come from one sample, sequenced in a study of T cell responses to AZD1222 COVID-19 vaccine. Sequencing used immunoSEQ multiplex PCR; TCRdb keeps in-frame clones, though not all of them. The sample lists 110,000 or so clones; about 86% were seen once. The source was peripheral blood, collected 28 days after the second AZD1222 dose. The receptor set was obtained from an adult who received the AZD1222 COVID-19 vaccine.

The chain links TRBV2 to TRBJ2-2; the match to TRBD1 covers 11 bases. V lost 5 bases, J lost 1 base, and 3 bases stayed unmatched. The germline CDR1 and CDR2 sequences are SNHLY and FYNNEI. CDR3 length: 16 amino acids. CDR3 amino acids: CASSLDRGRNTGELFF. The CDR3 DNA reads as TGTGCCAGCAGTTTGGACAGGGGGCGGAACACCGGGGAGCTGTTTTTT.

The chain links TRBV10-2 to TRBJ1-1; 10 nucleotides align to TRBD1. CDR1 is WSHSY, CDR2 SAAADI, per germline. The CDR3 sequence is 15 residues long. The junction had 5 bases not matched to a gene; V was cut back by 3 bases and J by 4 bases. CDR3 sequence (DNA): TGCGCCAGCAGTGAAGGGACAGGGGAAATCACTGAAGCTTTCTTT. It is translated as CASSEGTGEITEAFF.

J is TRBJ1-6 and V is TRBV5-1; no definite D call. This CDR3 contains 17 residues. V lost 0 bases to trimming and J lost 7 bases, with 17 bases between them. Germline-derived CDR1 and CDR2 are SGHRS and YFSETQ. CDR3 in amino acids: CASSLAAQAGWNSPLHF. As DNA, the CDR3 is TGCGCCAGCAGCTTGGCGGCCCAAGCTGGTTGGAATTCACCCCTCCACTTT.

The gene calls are TRBV3-1 (or the pseudogene TRBV3-2) and TRBJ1-6; 7 nucleotides line up with TRBD1. The CDR3 contains 17 residues. From germline, CDR1 is LGHDT and CDR2 YNNKEL (reference sequence). With 0 bases clipped from V and 7 bases from J, the junction kept 9 bases outside the gene matches. In nucleotides, the CDR3 is TGTGCCAGCAGCCAAGAGAGGACAGGAAGAACCAATTCACCCCTCCACTTT. Amino acid sequence: CASSQERTGRTNSPLHF.

For the CDR3, the DNA is TGCAGTGCTTGGTTCTGGGAGACCCAGTACTTC. This encodes CSAWFWETQYF. V and J are TRBV20-1 and TRBJ2-5; D remains ambiguous. The germline V gene has CDR1 DFQATT and CDR2 SNEGSKA (reference sequence). This CDR3 has 11 residues. The ends were cut back, 5 bases at V and 5 bases at J, with 9 bases in the middle.

The V call is TRBV6-5, the J call TRBJ2-1; TRBD2 aligns across 10 bases. CDR1 and CDR2 (germline): MNHEY, SVGAGI. The CDR3 has 14 residues. J lost 8 bases, V lost 8 bases, and 9 bases had no gene match. In nucleotides, the CDR3 is TGTGCCAGCGCCACTAGCGGGATTTTAGATGAGCAGTTCTTC. It specifies CASATSGILDEQFF.

The rearrangement joins TRBV6-2 or TRBV6-3 to TRBJ2-7; 11 bases fit TRBD2. Germline trimming cut 6 bases from V and 7 bases from J; bases unmatched to any gene: 11. Per germline, CDR1 MNHEY and CDR2 SVGEGT. The CDR3 is 15 amino acids. This CDR3 is CASSPGSGGAQEQYF. The CDR3 region has the DNA TGTGCCAGCAGCCCCGGTAGCGGGGGGGCTCAAGAGCAGTACTTC.

Notes on this clone: Within the sample, other DNA sequences also encode this same CDR3. This chain joins TRBV20-1 and TRBJ1-5; D uncertain. CDR1 DFQATT and CDR2 SNEGSKA come from the germline V gene (reference sequence). This CDR3 is built from 12 residues. V was shortened by 3 bases and J by 1 base, with 4 bases between the two germline ends. This chain's CDR3 is CSASRSNQPQHF. The CDR3 DNA reads TGCAGTGCTAGTAGGAGCAATCAGCCCCAGCATTTT.

This chain joins TRBV5-4 and TRBJ1-3, with a possible D match to TRBD1 (6 bases). The CDR3 is 13 amino acids. In germline, CDR1 is SGHNT, CDR2 YYREEE (reference sequence). The germline V and J ends were trimmed by 7 bases and 0 bases, with 8 bases remaining between them. CDR3 amino acids: CASQGSSGNTIYF. The CDR3, as DNA: TGTGCCAGCCAGGGGAGCTCTGGAAACACCATATATTTT.

This clone came up once. The CDR3 region is CASSPSGVTGEQYF. The CDR3, as DNA: TGTGCCAGCAGTCCCTCGGGAGTAACGGGTGAGCAGTACTTC. The chain is built from TRBV6-6 and TRBJ2-7, with D possibly being TRBD2 (6 bases). The CDR3 has 14 amino acids. V shed 5 bases and J shed 7 bases, with 18 bases lying between them. CDR1 and CDR2 (germline): MNHNY, SVGAGI (reference sequence).

The rearrangement uses TRBV5-4 and TRBJ1-5; D uncertain. Germline lookup yields CDR1 SGHNT and CDR2 YYREEE (reference sequence). This CDR3 has 15 amino acids. Trimming left V 3 bases short and J 6 bases short, with 16 bases between. CDR3 DNA: TGTGCCAGCAGCTCGACCCCCGGGGAAGGTCAGCCCCAGCATTTT. Translation: CASSSTPGEGQPQHF.

The chain is built from TRBV27 and TRBJ1-5, with TRBD1 matching 10 bases. Trimming took 5 bases from V and 1 from J; bases not matched to a gene: 8. This CDR3 contains 17 residues. Germline values: CDR1 MNHEY, CDR2 SMNVEV (reference sequence). CDR3 coding DNA: TGTGCCAGCAGTCCCCGGGACAGGGGTTTCAGCAATCAGCCCCAGCATTTT. Its protein is CASSPRDRGFSNQPQHF.

The chain uses TRBV30 and TRBJ1-3, with D unresolved. Deletions cut 3 bases from V and 4 bases from J, with 13 bases between. This CDR3 is built from 14 residues. Germline-derived CDR1 and CDR2 are GTSNPN and SVGIG (reference sequence). The CDR3 DNA follows: TGTGCCTGGAGGGTCTCTCTCTCCGGAAACACCATATATTTT. It encodes CAWRVSLSGNTIYF.

The chain recombines TRBV28 with TRBJ2-7; no definite D call. Per the germline V gene, CDR1 is MDHEN and CDR2 is SYDVKM. CDR3 length: 11 residues. The V and J ends lost 7 bases and 6 bases respectively, with 10 bases between them. CDR3 region: CASMRRSEQYF. Here the CDR3 DNA reads TGTGCCAGCATGCGCCGCTCCGAGCAGTACTTC. The whole variable domain, filled in from reference TRBV28 and TRBJ2-7, reads DVKVTQSSRYLVKRTGEKVFLECVQDMDHENMFWYRQDPGLGLRLIYFSYDVKMKEKGDIPEGYSVSREKKERFSLILESASTNQTSMYLCASMRRSEQYFGPGTRLTVT.